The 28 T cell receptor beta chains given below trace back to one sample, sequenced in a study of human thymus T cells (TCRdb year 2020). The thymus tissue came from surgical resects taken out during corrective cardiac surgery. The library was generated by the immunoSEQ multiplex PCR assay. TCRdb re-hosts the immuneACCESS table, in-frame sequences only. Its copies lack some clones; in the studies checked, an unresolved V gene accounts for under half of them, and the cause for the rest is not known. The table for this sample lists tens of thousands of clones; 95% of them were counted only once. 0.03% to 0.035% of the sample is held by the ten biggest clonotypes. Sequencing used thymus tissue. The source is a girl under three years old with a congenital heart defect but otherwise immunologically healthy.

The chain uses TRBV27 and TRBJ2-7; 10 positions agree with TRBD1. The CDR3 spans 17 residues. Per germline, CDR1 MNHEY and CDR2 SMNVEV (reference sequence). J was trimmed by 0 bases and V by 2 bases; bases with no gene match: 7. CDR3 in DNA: TGTGCCAGCAGTTTACAGGGGACAGGGGTTTCCTCCTACGAGCAGTACTTC. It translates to CASSLQGTGVSSYEQYF.

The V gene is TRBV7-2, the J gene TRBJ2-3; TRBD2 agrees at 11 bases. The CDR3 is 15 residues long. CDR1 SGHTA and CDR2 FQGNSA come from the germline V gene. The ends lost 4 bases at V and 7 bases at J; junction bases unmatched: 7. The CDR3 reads CASSSVAGGPHTQYF. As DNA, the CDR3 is TGTGCCAGCAGCTCGGTAGCGGGAGGGCCACATACGCAGTATTTT.

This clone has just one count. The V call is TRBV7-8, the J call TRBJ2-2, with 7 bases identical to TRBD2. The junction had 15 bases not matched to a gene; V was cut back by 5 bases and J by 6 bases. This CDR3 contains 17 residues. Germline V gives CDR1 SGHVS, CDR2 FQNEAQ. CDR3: CASSPPGGWKKPGELFF. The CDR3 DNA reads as TGTGCCAGCAGCCCCCCGGGGGGATGGAAAAAACCCGGGGAGCTGTTTTTT.

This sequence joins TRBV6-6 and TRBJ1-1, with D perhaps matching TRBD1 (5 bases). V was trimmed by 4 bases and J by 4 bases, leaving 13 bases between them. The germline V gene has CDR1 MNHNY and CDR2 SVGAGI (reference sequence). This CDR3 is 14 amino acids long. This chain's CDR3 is CASSWDLGSTEAFF. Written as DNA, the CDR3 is TGTGCCAGCAGTTGGGACCTTGGTAGCACTGAAGCTTTCTTT.

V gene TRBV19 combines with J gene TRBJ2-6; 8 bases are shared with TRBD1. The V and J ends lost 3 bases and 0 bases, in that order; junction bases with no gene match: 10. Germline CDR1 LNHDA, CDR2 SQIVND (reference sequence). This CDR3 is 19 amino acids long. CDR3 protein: CASSMAGGTGLSGANVLTF. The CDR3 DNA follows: TGTGCCAGTAGTATGGCCGGCGGGACAGGACTCTCTGGGGCCAACGTCCTGACTTTC.

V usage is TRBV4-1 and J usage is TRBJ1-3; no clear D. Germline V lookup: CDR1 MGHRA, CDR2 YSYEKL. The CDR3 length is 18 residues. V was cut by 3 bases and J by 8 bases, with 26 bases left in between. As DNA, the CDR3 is TGCGCCAGCAGCCAGCCTCTAGTTGAGGGCCCTAGGAGGGACACCATATATTTT. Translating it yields CASSQPLVEGPRRDTIYF.

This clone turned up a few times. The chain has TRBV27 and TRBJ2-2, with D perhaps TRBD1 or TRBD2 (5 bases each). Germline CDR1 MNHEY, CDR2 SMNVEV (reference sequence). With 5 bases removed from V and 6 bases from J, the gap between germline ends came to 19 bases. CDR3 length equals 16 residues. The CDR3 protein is CASSPPGGVGSGELFF. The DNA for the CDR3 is TGTGCCAGCAGTCCCCCTGGGGGTGTGGGGTCCGGGGAGCTGTTTTTT.

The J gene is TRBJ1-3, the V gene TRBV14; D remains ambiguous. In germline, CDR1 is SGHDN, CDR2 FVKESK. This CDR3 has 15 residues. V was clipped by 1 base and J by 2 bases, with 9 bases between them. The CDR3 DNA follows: TGTGCCAGCAGCCAAGTTGGAGGGACTGGAAACACCATATATTTT. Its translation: CASSQVGGTGNTIYF.

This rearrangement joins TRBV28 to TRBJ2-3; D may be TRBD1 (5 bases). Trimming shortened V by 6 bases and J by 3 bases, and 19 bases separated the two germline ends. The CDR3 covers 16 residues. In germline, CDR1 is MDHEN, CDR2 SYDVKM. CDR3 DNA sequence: TGTGCCAGCAGCACTTGGGCCAAAGGGGTGACAGATACGCAGTATTTT. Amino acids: CASSTWAKGVTDTQYF.

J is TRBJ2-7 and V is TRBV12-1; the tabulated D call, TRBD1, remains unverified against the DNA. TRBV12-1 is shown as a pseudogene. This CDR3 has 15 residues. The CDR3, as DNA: TGTGCCAGCAGCTTTCGCAGTACCCCCCCCTACGAGCAGTACTTC. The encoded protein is CASSFRSTPPYEQYF.

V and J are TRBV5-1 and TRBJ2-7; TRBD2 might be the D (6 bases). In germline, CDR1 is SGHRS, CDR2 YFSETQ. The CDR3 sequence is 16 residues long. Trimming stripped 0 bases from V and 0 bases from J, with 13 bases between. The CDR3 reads CASSLVLAPSSYEQYF. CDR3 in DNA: TGCGCCAGCAGCTTGGTTCTAGCGCCTTCCTCCTACGAGCAGTACTTC.

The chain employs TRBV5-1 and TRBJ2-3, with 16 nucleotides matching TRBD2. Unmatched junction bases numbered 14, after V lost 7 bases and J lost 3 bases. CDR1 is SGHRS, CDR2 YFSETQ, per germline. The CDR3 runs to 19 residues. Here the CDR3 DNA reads TGCGCCAGCTCCGTGGACGGGACTAGCGGGAGGGTGGGGACAGATACGCAGTATTTT. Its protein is CASSVDGTSGRVGTDTQYF.

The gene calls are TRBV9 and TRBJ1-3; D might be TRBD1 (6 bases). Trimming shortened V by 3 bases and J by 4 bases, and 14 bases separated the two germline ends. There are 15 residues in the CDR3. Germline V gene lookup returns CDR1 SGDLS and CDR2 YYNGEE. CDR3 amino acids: CASSEQDSEGNTIYF. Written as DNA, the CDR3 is TGTGCCAGCAGCGAACAGGACAGTGAGGGAAACACCATATATTTT.

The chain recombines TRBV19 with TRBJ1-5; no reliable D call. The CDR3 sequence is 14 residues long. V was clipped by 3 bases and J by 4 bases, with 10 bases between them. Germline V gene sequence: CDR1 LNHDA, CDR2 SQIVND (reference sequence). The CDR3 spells CASSITRKNQPQHF. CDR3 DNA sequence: TGTGCCAGTAGTATTACCCGGAAGAATCAGCCCCAGCATTTT.

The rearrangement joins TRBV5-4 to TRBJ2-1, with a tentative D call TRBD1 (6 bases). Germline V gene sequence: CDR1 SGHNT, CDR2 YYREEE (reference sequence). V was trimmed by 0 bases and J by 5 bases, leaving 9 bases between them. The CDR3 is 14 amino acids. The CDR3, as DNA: TGTGCCAGCAGCTTGGCGGGGACAAACAATGAGCAGTTCTTC. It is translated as CASSLAGTNNEQFF.

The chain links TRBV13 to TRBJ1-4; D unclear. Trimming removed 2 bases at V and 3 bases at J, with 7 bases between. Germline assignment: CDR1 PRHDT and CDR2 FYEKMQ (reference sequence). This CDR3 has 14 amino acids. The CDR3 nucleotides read TGTGCCAGCAGCTTAAGGGCCCCTAATGAAAAACTGTTTTTT. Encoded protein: CASSLRAPNEKLFF.

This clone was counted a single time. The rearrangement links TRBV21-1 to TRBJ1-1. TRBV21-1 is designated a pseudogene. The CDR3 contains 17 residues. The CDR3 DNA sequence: TGTGCCAGCAGCAATTTGGTCCGGCGGGGGGCAAACACTGAAGCTTTCTTT. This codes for CASSNLVRRGANTEAFF.

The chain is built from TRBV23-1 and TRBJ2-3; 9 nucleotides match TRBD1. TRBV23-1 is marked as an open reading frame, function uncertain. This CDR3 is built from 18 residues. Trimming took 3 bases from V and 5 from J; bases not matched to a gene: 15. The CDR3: CASSHLSDRGENVDTQYF. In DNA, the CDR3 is TGCGCCAGCAGTCACCTGTCGGACAGGGGCGAAAATGTAGATACGCAGTATTTT.

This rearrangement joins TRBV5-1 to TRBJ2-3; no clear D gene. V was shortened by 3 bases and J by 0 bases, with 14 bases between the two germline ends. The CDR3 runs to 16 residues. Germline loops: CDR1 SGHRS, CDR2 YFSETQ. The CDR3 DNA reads TGCGCCAGCAGCTCGCTCATGCGGTCTAGCACAGATACGCAGTATTTT. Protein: CASSSLMRSSTDTQYF.

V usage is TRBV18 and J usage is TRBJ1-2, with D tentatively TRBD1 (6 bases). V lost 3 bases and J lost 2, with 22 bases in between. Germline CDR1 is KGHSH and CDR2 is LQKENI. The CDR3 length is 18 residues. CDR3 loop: CASSPDGSAGAPNYGYTF. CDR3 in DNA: TGTGCCAGCTCACCTGATGGCTCTGCGGGGGCGCCAAACTATGGCTACACCTTC.

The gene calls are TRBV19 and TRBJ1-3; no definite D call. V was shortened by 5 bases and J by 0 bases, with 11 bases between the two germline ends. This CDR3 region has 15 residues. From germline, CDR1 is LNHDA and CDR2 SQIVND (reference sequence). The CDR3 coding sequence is TGTGCCAGTAGTGTATCCAGATACTCTGGAAACACCATATATTTT. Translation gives CASSVSRYSGNTIYF.

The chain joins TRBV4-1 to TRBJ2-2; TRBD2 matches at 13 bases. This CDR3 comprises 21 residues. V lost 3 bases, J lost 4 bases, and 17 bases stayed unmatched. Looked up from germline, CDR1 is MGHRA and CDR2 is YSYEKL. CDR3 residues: CASSHERVTSGRAVGTGELFF. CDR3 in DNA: TGCGCCAGCAGCCACGAGCGAGTAACTAGCGGGAGGGCAGTCGGCACCGGGGAGCTGTTTTTT.

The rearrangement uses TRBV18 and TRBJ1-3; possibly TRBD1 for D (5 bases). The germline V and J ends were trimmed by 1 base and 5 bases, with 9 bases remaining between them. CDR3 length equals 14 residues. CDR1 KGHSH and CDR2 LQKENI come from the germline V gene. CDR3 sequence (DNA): TGTGCCAGCTCACCACAGGGACGAAGAAACACCATATATTTT. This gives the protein CASSPQGRRNTIYF.

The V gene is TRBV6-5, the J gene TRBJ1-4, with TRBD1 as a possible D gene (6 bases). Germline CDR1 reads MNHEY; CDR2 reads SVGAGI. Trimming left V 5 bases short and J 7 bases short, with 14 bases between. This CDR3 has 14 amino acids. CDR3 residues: CASSRGGKGEKLFF. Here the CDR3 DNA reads TGTGCCAGCAGTAGGGGGGGCAAGGGTGAAAAACTGTTTTTT.

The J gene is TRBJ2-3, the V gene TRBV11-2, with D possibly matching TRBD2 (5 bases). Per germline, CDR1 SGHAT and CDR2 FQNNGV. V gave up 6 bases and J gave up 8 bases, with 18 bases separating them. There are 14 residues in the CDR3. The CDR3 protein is CASRDGRPEGTQYF. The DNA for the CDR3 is TGTGCCAGCAGGGACGGTAGGCCCGAGGGTACGCAGTATTTT.

The CDR3 nucleotides are TGTGCCAGCAGTCCCCGGACAGGTCCGAACATTCAGTACTTC. Residues: CASSPRTGPNIQYF. V usage is TRBV27 and J usage is TRBJ2-4; 7 nucleotides align to TRBD1. The germline V gene has CDR1 MNHEY and CDR2 SMNVEV (reference sequence). After removal of 5 bases from V and 7 bases from J, the junction contained 8 bases not matched to a gene. The CDR3 contains 14 residues.

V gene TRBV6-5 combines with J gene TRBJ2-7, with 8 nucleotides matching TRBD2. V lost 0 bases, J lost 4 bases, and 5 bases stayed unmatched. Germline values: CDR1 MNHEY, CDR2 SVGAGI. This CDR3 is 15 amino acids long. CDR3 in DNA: TGTGCCAGCAGTTACTCGGGTAGCGGGACTTACGAGCAGTACTTC. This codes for CASSYSGSGTYEQYF.

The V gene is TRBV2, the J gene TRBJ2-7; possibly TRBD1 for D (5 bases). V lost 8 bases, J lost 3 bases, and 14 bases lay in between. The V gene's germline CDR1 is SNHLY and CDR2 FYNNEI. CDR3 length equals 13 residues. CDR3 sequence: CASRMFRDYEQYF. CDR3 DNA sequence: TGTGCCAGCCGGATGTTCAGGGACTACGAGCAGTACTTC.